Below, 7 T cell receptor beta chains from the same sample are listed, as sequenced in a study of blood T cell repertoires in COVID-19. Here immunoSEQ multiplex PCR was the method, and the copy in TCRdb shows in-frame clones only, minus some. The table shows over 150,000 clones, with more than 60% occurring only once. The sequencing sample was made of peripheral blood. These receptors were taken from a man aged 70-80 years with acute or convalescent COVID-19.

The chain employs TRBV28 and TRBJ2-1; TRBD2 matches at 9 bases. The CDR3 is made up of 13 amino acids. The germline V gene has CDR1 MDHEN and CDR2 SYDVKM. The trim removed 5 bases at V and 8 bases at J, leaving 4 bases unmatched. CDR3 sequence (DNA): TGTGCCAGCAGTCTAGCGGGAAGGGATGAGCAGTTCTTC. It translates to CASSLAGRDEQFF.

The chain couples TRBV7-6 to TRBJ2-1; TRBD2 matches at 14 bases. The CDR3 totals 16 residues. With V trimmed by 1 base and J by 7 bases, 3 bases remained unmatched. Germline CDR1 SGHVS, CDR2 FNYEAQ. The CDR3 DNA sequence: TGTGCCAGCAGCTTAGAGAGGACTAGCGGGAGGAATGAGCAGTTCTTC. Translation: CASSLERTSGRNEQFF. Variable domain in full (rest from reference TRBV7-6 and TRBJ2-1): GAGVSQSPRYKVTKRGQDVALRCDPISGHVSLYWYRQALGQGPEFLTYFNYEAQQDKSGLPNDRFSAERPEGSISTLTIQRTEQRDSAMYRCASSLERTSGRNEQFFGPGTRLTVL.

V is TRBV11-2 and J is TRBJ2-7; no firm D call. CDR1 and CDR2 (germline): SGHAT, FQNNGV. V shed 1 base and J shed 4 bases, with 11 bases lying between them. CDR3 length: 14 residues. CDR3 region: CASSLVPGRYEQYF. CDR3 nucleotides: TGTGCCAGCAGCTTAGTTCCAGGAAGGTACGAGCAGTACTTC.

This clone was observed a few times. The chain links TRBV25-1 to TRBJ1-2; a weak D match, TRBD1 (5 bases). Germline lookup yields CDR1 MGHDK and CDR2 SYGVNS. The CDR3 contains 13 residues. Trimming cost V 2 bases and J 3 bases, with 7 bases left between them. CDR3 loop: CASSEDSHYGYTF. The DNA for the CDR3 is TGTGCCAGCAGTGAAGACAGCCACTATGGCTACACCTTC.

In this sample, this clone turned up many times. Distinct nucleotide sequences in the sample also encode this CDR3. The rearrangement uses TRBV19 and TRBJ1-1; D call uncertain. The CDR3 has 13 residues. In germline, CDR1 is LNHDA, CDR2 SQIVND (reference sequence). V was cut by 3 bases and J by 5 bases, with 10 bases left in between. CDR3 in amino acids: CASSIAQRTEAFF. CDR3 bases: TGTGCCAGTAGTATTGCCCAGCGGACTGAAGCTTTCTTT.

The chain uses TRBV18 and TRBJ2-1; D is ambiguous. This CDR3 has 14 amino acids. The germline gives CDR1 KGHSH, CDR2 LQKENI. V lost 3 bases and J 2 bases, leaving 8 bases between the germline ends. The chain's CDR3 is CASSPPVTYNEQFF. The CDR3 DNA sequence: TGTGCCAGCTCACCCCCGGTTACCTACAATGAGCAGTTCTTC. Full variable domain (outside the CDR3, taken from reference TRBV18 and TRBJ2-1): NAGVMQNPRHLVRRRGQEARLRCSPMKGHSHVYWYRQLPEEGLKFMVYLQKENIIDESGMPKERFSAEFPKEGPSILRIQQVVRGDSAAYFCASSPPVTYNEQFFGPGTRLTVL.

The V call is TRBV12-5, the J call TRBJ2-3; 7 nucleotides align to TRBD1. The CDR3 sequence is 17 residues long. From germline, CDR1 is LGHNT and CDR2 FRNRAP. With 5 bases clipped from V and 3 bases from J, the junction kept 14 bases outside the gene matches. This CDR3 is CASGPNPSPTGTDTQYF. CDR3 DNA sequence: TGTGCTAGTGGTCCAAACCCTTCACCGACAGGGACAGATACGCAGTATTTT.